One sample yielded the 19 T cell receptor beta chains listed below, sequenced in a study of shared clonotypes between healthy human individuals. Only in-frame clones appear in the TCRdb table, and some are missing; sequencing was by immunoSEQ multiplex PCR. The sample lists roughly 700,000 clones, 74% seen once, with about 1.8% in the top ten. Sequenced input: memory CD4+ T cells sorted from blood. The subset here: CD45RA-negative fraction. These receptors were obtained from a woman aged 25 to 39 in good health.

The chain couples TRBV11-2 to TRBJ2-5; 11 positions agree with TRBD2. The V gene's germline CDR1 is SGHAT and CDR2 FQNNGV. The CDR3 consists of 17 residues. J lost 2 bases, V lost 3 bases, and 8 bases had no gene match. The CDR3 bases are TGTGCCAGCAGCTTCACTAGCGGGAGTGTAAGTCAAGAGACCCAGTACTTC. As protein: CASSFTSGSVSQETQYF.

The rearrangement links TRBV19 to TRBJ2-7; D possibly corresponds to TRBD2 (6 bases). The CDR3 runs 14 residues. V shed 6 bases and J shed 0 bases, with 12 bases lying between them. CDR1 LNHDA and CDR2 SQIVND come from the germline V gene (reference sequence). This CDR3 reads CASRPTSSSYEQYF. CDR3 nucleotide sequence: TGTGCCAGTAGACCGACTAGTAGCTCCTACGAGCAGTACTTC.

This clone was counted a single time. In DNA, the CDR3 is TGTGCCAGCAGTTCGCCAGGGAGCTCCTACGAGCAGTACTTC. Translated: CASSSPGSSYEQYF. The chain has TRBV28 and TRBJ2-7; D could derive from TRBD1 or TRBD2 (5 bases each). The V gene lost 4 bases and the J gene lost 0 bases, with 10 bases spanning the gap. The CDR3 is made up of 14 amino acids. Germline V gene sequence: CDR1 MDHEN, CDR2 SYDVKM. The full variable domain, in which reference TRBV28 and TRBJ2-7 provide the parts outside the CDR3, is DVKVTQSSRYLVKRTGEKVFLECVQDMDHENMFWYRQDPGLGLRLIYFSYDVKMKEKGDIPEGYSVSREKKERFSLILESASTNQTSMYLCASSSPGSSYEQYFGPGTRLTVT.

The chain couples TRBV5-1 to TRBJ2-5, with D maybe TRBD1 (6 bases). The CDR3 is 15 residues long. Trimming left V 0 bases short and J 4 bases short, with 13 bases between. CDR1 is SGHRS and CDR2 is YFSETQ in the germline V gene. DNA for the CDR3: TGCGCCAGCAGCTTGGCAAGACAGGTGGCAGAGACCCAGTACTTC. It is translated as CASSLARQVAETQYF.

The table lists this clone with a few counts. The identical CDR3 is also encoded by other nucleotide sequences in the sample. The chain carries TRBV6-6 and TRBJ2-7, with 9 bases identical to TRBD1. The germline V gene encodes CDR1 MNHNY and CDR2 SVGAGI (reference sequence). V gave up 0 bases and J gave up 2 bases; unmatched junction bases: 2. The CDR3 is 15 amino acids. The CDR3 DNA is TGTGCCAGCAGTTACTCGGGGACAGGGACCTACGAGCAGTACTTC. Translated: CASSYSGTGTYEQYF.

The rearrangement joins TRBV5-1 to TRBJ2-5, with D hard to call. Looked up from germline, CDR1 is SGHRS and CDR2 is YFSETQ. V lost 0 bases and J lost 4, with 7 bases in between. The CDR3 loop spans 13 amino acids. CDR3 nucleotide sequence: TGCGCCAGCAGCTTGGTACCGGGAGAGACCCAGTACTTC. This translates into CASSLVPGETQYF.

The sample holds one count of this clone. The V and J genes are TRBV19 and TRBJ1-2, with a possible D match to TRBD1 (5 bases). Per germline, CDR1 LNHDA and CDR2 SQIVND (reference sequence). V lost 8 bases and J lost 2, with 15 bases in between. The CDR3 runs 14 residues. DNA of the CDR3: TGTGCCAGTGGGCGAGGGACTTCAAACTATGGCTACACCTTC. Encoded protein: CASGRGTSNYGYTF.

This clone appeared many times. The rearrangement links TRBV5-1 to TRBJ1-2; a possible D gene is TRBD1 (5 bases). V was trimmed by 3 bases and J by 4 bases, leaving 10 bases between them. CDR1 is SGHRS, CDR2 YFSETQ, per germline. This CDR3 is 13 amino acids long. As DNA, the CDR3 is TGCGCCAGCAGCTGGGGACGTGTCTATGGCTACACCTTC. The encoded protein is CASSWGRVYGYTF.

This clone was detected only once. The DNA for the CDR3 is TGTGCCAGCAGTTTGGGGAGGGCAGGTCACTATGGCTACACCTTC. The encoded protein is CASSLGRAGHYGYTF. This chain uses TRBV27 with TRBJ1-2; D is unclear. CDR1 and CDR2 (germline): MNHEY, SMNVEV (reference sequence). Trimming left V 3 bases short and J 3 bases short, with 14 bases between. The CDR3 consists of 15 residues.

The genes are TRBV5-1 and TRBJ1-1, with 8 bases fitting TRBD1. Germline CDR1 and CDR2: SGHRS and YFSETQ. The CDR3 totals 15 residues. The V and J ends lost 2 bases and 4 bases, in that order; junction bases with no gene match: 7. DNA for the CDR3: TGCGCCAGCAGCTTAGCGGACAGGGATATCACTGAAGCTTTCTTT. It codes for CASSLADRDITEAFF.

The V gene is TRBV5-4, the J gene TRBJ2-5; the match to TRBD1 covers 11 bases. The length of the CDR3 is 16 residues. With 4 bases clipped from V and 5 bases from J, the junction kept 10 bases outside the gene matches. CDR1 and CDR2 (germline): SGHNT, YYREEE (reference sequence). The DNA of the CDR3 is TGTGCCAGCAGCGCCAGGACAGGGGGCATGTCGGAGACCCAGTACTTC. This codes for CASSARTGGMSETQYF. The whole variable domain, filled in from reference TRBV5-4 and TRBJ2-5, reads ETGVTQSPTHLIKTRGQQVTLRCSSQSGHNTVSWYQQALGQGPQFIFQYYREEENGRGNFPPRFSGLQFPNYSSELNVNALELDDSALYLCASSARTGGMSETQYFGPGTRLLVL.

In its sample, this clone was seen once. V and J are TRBV28 and TRBJ1-1; no clear D gene. The CDR3 length is 15 residues. CDR1 and CDR2 (germline): MDHEN, SYDVKM. The V end was cut by 2 bases, the J end by 1 base, with 11 bases between. The CDR3 loop is CASSLTGTRNTEAFF. Written as DNA, the CDR3 is TGTGCCAGCAGTTTAACGGGAACGAGGAACACTGAAGCTTTCTTT.

The J gene is TRBJ2-1, the V gene TRBV6-1, with a possible D match to TRBD2 (5 bases). Germline V CDR1 and CDR2: MNHNS, SASEGT. The V gene lost 7 bases and the J gene lost 13 bases, with 23 bases spanning the gap. There are 14 residues in the CDR3. CDR3 sequence (DNA): TGTGCCAGCACTTCCGGAAGCGGAATCCCTCGACAGTTCTTC. This translates into CASTSGSGIPRQFF.

The rearrangement links TRBV7-2 to TRBJ1-3; 8 bases are a match to TRBD1. The CDR3 is 15 residues long. Germline V gene lookup returns CDR1 SGHTA and CDR2 FQGNSA. V lost 6 bases and J lost 2; bases outside the gene matches: 6. CDR3 coding DNA: TGTGCCAGCAGTTTGGACAGGGTTCCTGGAAACACCATATATTTT. This translates into CASSLDRVPGNTIYF.

This clone was found once. The V and J genes are TRBV6-4 and TRBJ2-7; 10 nucleotides line up with TRBD1. Germline CDR1 reads MRHNA; CDR2 reads SNTAGT. With 7 bases clipped from V and 0 bases from J, the junction kept 12 bases outside the gene matches. CDR3 size: 17 residues. The CDR3 coding sequence is TGTGCCAGCATGGGGACAGGGGACTCTAGGAGCTCCTACGAGCAGTACTTC. It yields the protein CASMGTGDSRSSYEQYF.

Only a few counts were recorded for this clone. This rearrangement joins TRBV19 to TRBJ1-1, with a tentative D call TRBD1 (5 bases). The germline CDR1 and CDR2 sequences are LNHDA and SQIVND (reference sequence). V lost 7 bases to trimming and J lost 1 base, with 22 bases between them. The CDR3 is 17 amino acids. The CDR3 region has the DNA TGTGCCAGTAAAGACCCGGTGGGGGGGAGAGGGAACACTGAAGCTTTCTTT. Translating it yields CASKDPVGGRGNTEAFF.

The chain couples TRBV10-3 to TRBJ2-5; D tentatively reads TRBD1 or TRBD2 (5 bases each). The J call may be incorrect, as the DNA end agrees better with TRBJ2-7. The CDR3 loop spans 11 amino acids. Germline assignment: CDR1 ENHRY and CDR2 SYGVKD. The CDR3 DNA is TGTGCCGTCCAGGGAGCCTACGAGCAGTACTTC. It yields the protein CAVQGAYEQYF.

This clone was seen only a few times. This CDR3 is also generated by other DNA sequences in the sample. The chain couples TRBV19 to TRBJ1-5; D not resolved. The V gene's germline CDR1 is LNHDA and CDR2 SQIVND (reference sequence). This CDR3 contains 13 residues. With 3 bases removed from V and 4 bases from J, the gap between germline ends came to 7 bases. The CDR3 protein is CASSIQPNQPQHF. The DNA of the CDR3 is TGTGCCAGTAGTATCCAGCCTAATCAGCCCCAGCATTTT.

The chain recombines TRBV7-9 with TRBJ1-2; D is possibly TRBD1 (6 bases). V was trimmed by 4 bases and J by 5 bases, leaving 11 bases between them. CDR3 length: 13 residues. Germline CDR1 SEHNR, CDR2 FQNEAQ (reference sequence). CDR3 sequence (DNA): TGTGCCAGCAGCTGGTCCAGGGGTTATGGCTACACCTTC. Protein sequence: CASSWSRGYGYTF.